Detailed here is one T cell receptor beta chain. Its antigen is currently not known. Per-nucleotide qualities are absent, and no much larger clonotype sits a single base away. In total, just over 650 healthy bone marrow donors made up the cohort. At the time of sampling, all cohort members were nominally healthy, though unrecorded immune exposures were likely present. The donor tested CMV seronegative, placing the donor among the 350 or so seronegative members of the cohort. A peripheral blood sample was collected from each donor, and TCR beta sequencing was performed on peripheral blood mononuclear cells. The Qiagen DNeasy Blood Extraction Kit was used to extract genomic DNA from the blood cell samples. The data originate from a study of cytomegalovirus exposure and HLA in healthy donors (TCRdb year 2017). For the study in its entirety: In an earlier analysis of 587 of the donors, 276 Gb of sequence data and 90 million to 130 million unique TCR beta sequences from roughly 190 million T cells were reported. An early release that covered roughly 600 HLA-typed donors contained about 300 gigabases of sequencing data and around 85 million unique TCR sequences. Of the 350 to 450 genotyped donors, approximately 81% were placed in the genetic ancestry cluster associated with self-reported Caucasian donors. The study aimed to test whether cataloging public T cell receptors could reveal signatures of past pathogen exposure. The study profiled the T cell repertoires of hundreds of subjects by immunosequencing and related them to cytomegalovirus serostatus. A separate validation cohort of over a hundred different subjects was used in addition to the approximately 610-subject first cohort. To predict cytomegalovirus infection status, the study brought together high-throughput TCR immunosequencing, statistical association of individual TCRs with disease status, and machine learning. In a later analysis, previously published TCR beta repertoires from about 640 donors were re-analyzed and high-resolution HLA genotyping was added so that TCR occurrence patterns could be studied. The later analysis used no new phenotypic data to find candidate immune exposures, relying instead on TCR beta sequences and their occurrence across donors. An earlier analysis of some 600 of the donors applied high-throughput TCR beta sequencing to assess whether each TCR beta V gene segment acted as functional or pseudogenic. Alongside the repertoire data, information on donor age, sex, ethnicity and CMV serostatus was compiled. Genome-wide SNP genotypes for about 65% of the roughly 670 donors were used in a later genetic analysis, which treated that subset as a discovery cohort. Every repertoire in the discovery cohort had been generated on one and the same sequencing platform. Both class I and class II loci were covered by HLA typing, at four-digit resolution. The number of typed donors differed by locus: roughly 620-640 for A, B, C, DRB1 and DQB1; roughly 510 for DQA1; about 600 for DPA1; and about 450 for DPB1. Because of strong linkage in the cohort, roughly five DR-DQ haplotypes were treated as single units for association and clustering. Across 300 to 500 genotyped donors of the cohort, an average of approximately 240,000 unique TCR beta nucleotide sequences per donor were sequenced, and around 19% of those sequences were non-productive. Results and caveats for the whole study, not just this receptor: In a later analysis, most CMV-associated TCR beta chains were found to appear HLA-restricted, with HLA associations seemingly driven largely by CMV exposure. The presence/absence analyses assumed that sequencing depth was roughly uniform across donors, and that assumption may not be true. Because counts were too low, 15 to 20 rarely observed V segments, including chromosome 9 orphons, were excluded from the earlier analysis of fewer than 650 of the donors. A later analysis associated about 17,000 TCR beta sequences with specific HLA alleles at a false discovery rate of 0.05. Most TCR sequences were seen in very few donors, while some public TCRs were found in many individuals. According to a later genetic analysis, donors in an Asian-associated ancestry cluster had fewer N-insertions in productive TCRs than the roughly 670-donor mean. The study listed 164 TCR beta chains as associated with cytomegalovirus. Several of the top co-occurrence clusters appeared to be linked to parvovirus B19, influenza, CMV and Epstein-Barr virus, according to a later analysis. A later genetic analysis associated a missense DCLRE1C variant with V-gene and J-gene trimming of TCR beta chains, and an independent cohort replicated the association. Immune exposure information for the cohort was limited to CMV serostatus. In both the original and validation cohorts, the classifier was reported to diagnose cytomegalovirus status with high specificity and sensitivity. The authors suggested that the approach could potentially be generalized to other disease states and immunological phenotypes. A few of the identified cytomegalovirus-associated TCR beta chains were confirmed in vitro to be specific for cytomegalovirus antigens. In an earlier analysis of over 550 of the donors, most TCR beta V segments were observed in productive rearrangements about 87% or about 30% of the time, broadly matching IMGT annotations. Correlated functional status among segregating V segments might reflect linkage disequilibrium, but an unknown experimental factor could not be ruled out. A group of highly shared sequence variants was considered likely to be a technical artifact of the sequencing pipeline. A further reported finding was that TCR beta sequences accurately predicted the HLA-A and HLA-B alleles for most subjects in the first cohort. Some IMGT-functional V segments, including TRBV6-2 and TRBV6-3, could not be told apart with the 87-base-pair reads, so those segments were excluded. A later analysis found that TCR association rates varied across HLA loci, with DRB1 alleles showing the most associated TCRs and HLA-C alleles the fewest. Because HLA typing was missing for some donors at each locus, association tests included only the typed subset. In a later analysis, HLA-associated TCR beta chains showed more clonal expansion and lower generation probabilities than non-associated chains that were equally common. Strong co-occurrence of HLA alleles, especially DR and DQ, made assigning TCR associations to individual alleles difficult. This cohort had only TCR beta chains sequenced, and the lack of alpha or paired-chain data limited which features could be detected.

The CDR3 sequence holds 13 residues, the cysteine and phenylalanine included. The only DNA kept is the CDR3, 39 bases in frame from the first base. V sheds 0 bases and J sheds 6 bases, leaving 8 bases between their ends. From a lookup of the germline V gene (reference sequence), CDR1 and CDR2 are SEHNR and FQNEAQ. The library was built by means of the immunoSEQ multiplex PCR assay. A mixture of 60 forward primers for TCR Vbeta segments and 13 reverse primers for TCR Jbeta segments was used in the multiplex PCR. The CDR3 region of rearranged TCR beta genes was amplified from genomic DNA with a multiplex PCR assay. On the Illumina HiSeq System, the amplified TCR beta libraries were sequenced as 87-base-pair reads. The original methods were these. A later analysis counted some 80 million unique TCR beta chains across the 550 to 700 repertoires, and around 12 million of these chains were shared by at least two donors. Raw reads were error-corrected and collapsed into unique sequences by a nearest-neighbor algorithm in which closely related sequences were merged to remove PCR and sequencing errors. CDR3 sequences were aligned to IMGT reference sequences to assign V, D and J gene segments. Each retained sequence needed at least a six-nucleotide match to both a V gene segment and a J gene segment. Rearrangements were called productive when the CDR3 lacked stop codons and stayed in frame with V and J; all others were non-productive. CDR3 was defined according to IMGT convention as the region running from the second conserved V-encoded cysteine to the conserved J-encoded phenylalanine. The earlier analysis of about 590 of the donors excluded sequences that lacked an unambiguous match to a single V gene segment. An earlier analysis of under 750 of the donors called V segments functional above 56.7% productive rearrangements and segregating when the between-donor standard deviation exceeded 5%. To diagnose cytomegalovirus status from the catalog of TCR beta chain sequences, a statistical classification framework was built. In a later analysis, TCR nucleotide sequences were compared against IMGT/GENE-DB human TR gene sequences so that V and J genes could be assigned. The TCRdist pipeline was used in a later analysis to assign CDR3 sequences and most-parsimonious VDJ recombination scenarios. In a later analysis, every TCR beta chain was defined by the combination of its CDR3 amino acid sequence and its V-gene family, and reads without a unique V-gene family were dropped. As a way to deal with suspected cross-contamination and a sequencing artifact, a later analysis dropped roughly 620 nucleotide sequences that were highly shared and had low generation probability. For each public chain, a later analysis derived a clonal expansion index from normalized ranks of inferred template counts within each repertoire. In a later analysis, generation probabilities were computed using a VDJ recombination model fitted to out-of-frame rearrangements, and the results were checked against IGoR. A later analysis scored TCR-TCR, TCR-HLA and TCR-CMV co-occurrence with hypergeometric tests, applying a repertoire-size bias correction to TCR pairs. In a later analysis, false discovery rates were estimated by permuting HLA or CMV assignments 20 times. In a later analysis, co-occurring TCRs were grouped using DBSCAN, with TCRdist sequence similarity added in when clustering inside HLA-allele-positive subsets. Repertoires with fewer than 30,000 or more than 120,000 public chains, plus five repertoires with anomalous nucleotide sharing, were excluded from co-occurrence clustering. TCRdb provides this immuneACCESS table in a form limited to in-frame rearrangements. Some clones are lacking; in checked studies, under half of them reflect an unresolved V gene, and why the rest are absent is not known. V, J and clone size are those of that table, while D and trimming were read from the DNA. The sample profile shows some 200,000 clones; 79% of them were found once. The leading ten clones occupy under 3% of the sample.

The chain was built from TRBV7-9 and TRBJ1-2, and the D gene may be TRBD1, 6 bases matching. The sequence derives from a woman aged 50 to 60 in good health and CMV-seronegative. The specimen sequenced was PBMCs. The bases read TGTGCCAGCAGCTTAGCGCGACAGGATGGCTACACCTTC. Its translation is CASSLARQDGYTF.